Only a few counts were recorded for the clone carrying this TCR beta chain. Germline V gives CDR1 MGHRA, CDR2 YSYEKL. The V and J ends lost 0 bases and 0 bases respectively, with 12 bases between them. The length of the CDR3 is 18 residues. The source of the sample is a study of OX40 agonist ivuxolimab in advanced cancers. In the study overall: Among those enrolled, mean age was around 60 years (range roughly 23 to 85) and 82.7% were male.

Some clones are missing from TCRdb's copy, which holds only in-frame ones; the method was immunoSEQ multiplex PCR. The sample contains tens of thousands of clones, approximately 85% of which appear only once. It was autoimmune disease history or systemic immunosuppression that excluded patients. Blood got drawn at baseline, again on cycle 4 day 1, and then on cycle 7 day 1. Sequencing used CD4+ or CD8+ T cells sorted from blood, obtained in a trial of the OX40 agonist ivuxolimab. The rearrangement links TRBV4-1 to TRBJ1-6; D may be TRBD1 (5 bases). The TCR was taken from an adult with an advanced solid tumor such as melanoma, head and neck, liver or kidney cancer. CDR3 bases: TGCGCCAGCAGCCAAGACGGGGCCAGGAGCTCCTATAATTCACCCCTCCACTTT. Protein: CASSQDGARSSYNSPLHF.